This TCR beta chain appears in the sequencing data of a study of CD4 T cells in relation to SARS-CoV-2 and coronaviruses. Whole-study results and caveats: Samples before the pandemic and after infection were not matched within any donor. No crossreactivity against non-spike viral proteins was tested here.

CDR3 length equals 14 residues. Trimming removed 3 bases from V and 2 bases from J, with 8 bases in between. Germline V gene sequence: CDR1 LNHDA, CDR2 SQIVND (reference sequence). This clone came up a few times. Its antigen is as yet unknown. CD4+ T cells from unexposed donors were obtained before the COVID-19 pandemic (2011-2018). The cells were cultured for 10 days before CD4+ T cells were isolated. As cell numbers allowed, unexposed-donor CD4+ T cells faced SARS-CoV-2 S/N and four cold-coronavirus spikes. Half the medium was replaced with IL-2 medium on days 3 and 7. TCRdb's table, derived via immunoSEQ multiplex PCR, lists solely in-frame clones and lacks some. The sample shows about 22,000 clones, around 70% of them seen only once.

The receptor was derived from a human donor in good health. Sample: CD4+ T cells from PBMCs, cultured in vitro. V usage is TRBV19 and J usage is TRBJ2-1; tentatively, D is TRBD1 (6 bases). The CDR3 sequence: CASSIRTAYNEQFF. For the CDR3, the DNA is TGTGCCAGTAGTATCCGGACAGCCTACAATGAGCAGTTCTTC. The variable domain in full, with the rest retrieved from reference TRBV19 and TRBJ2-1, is DGGITQSPKYLFRKEGQNVTLSCEQNLNHDAMYWYRQDPGQGLRLIYYSQIVNDFQKGDIAEGYSVSREKKESFPLTVTSAQKNPTAFYLCASSIRTAYNEQFFGPGTRLTVL.